Below are 20 T cell receptor beta chains sequenced from a single sample in a study of T cells in localized non-small cell lung cancer. The repertoire was sequenced with immunoSEQ multiplex PCR; TCRdb's copy has only in-frame clones and lacks some. The repertoire has more than 45,000 clones, 70% to 90% of them found once; the top ten carry 2.5%. The material was PBMCs, obtained before any cancer treatment. The receptors stem from a man aged 40 to 69 with stage II lung adenocarcinoma.

The CDR3 sequence is CASSLQGANQPQHF. The CDR3, as DNA: TGTGCCAGCAGTTTGCAAGGAGCTAATCAGCCCCAGCATTTT. This sequence joins TRBV27 and TRBJ1-5; no firm D call. CDR3 length: 14 amino acids. CDR1 is MNHEY and CDR2 is SMNVEV in the germline V gene (reference sequence). The V gene lost 3 bases and the J gene lost 4 bases, with 10 bases spanning the gap.

The chain couples TRBV19 to TRBJ1-2; D unresolved. This CDR3 is 14 amino acids long. CDR1 is LNHDA, CDR2 SQIVND, per germline (reference sequence). The V end lost 8 bases, the J end lost 1 base, and 14 bases lay between the germline ends. The CDR3 sequence is CASQSSSVNYGYTF. The CDR3 region has the DNA TGTGCCAGTCAATCATCCTCGGTTAACTATGGCTACACCTTC.

The J gene is TRBJ2-3, the V gene TRBV4-3, with 12 nucleotides matching TRBD2. Per the germline V gene, CDR1 is LGHNA and CDR2 is YSLEER. V dropped 0 bases and J dropped 9; count of bases not matched to a gene: 10. CDR3 length: 17 amino acids. The CDR3 DNA reads TGCGCCAGCAGCCAAGAGCCACTAGCGGGGGGCACGGGGACGCAGTATTTT. It is translated as CASSQEPLAGGTGTQYF.

The chain combines TRBV6-6 with TRBJ1-6, with D possibly matching TRBD1 (5 bases). The V end lost 4 bases, the J end lost 2 bases, and 9 bases lay between the germline ends. Germline V CDR1 and CDR2: MNHNY, SVGAGI (reference sequence). The CDR3 covers 15 residues. The CDR3 DNA reads as TGTGCCAGCAGTTCCGGACACCCCTATAATTCACCCCTCCACTTT. Translating it yields CASSSGHPYNSPLHF.

The chain uses TRBV5-1 and TRBJ1-4, with TRBD1 as a possible D gene (6 bases). V was shortened by 2 bases and J by 5 bases, with 13 bases between the two germline ends. Germline CDR1 and CDR2: SGHRS and YFSETQ. The CDR3 consists of 15 residues. CDR3 residues: CASSFQGGGNEKLFF. The CDR3 coding sequence is TGCGCCAGCAGCTTTCAAGGGGGAGGGAATGAAAAACTGTTTTTT.

The chain recombines TRBV6-1 with TRBJ1-4; unclear D gene. Germline V gives CDR1 MNHNS, CDR2 SASEGT. The CDR3 loop spans 11 amino acids. V gave up 5 bases and J gave up 5 bases, with 3 bases separating them. In DNA form, the CDR3 reads TGTGCCAGCAGTTTGAATGAAAAACTGTTTTTT. Its protein is CASSLNEKLFF.

The rearrangement joins TRBV6-6 to TRBJ1-1; D is possibly TRBD1 (5 bases). Per the germline V gene, CDR1 is MNHNY and CDR2 is SVGAGI (reference sequence). The CDR3 has 15 residues. V was pared by 3 bases and J by 8 bases, with 19 bases between. The CDR3 protein is CASSYIAGTQREAFF. The DNA for the CDR3 is TGTGCCAGCAGTTATATTGCCGGGACCCAGAGGGAAGCTTTCTTT.

Here the CDR3 reads CASSENWESRGRGGYTF. Here the CDR3 DNA reads TGTGCCAGCAGTGAGAATTGGGAATCCAGGGGGCGTGGAGGCTACACCTTC. V is TRBV6-1 and J is TRBJ1-2; 8 bases are a match to TRBD1. In germline, CDR1 is MNHNS, CDR2 SASEGT. The V and J ends lost 3 bases and 8 bases, in that order; junction bases with no gene match: 17. This CDR3 is built from 17 residues.

The rearrangement uses TRBV6-5 and TRBJ2-5, with D perhaps TRBD2 (6 bases). Trimming left V 0 bases short and J 5 bases short, with 13 bases between. Germline lookup yields CDR1 MNHEY and CDR2 SVGAGI. CDR3 length: 15 residues. The CDR3 DNA reads TGTGCCAGCAGTTACTCAGGGACTCGAGGCGAGACCCAGTACTTC. Its translation: CASSYSGTRGETQYF.

The chain uses TRBV27 and TRBJ2-7, with 13 positions matching TRBD2. Trimming took 6 bases from V and 9 from J; bases not matched to a gene: 5. Looked up from germline, CDR1 is MNHEY and CDR2 is SMNVEV (reference sequence). The length of the CDR3 is 13 residues. CDR3 in amino acids: CASSRTSGGSQYF. In DNA form, the CDR3 reads TGTGCCAGCAGCAGGACTAGCGGGGGTTCGCAGTACTTC.

The V call is TRBV11-1, the J call TRBJ2-1; 7 nucleotides agree with TRBD1. Germline V gene data show CDR1 as SGHAT and CDR2 as FQDESV (reference sequence). Trimming removed 6 bases from V and 9 bases from J; junction bases left unmatched: 14. CDR3 length equals 15 residues. CDR3 sequence: CASSSPKGAGIEQFF. CDR3 nucleotide sequence: TGTGCCAGCAGTTCCCCTAAGGGGGCCGGGATTGAGCAGTTCTTC.

This clone was found a few times. V gene TRBV2 combines with J gene TRBJ2-3, with 8 bases matching TRBD1. CDR3 length: 14 amino acids. With 6 bases clipped from V and 0 bases from J, the junction kept 2 bases outside the gene matches. CDR1 and CDR2 (germline): SNHLY, FYNNEI. The DNA of the CDR3 is TGTGCCAGCAGGGACAGGGTTAGCACAGATACGCAGTATTTT. Protein sequence: CASRDRVSTDTQYF. Variable domain in full (rest from reference TRBV2 and TRBJ2-3): EPEVTQTPSHQVTQMGQEVILRCVPISNHLYFYWYRQILGQKVEFLVSFYNNEISEKSEIFDDQFSVERPDGSNFTLKIRSTKLEDSAMYFCASRDRVSTDTQYFGPGTRLTVL.

This chain uses TRBV7-9 with TRBJ1-1, with a tentative D call TRBD1 (5 bases). CDR1 SEHNR and CDR2 FQNEAQ come from the germline V gene (reference sequence). The CDR3 has 14 amino acids. Trimming cost V 6 bases and J 3 bases, with 14 bases left between them. The CDR3 reads CASSSGNRDTEAFF. In DNA form, the CDR3 reads TGTGCCAGCAGTTCAGGGAATCGTGACACTGAAGCTTTCTTT.

The chain uses TRBV5-8 and TRBJ2-5, with D tentatively TRBD1 (7 bases). Trimming removed 0 bases at V and 2 bases at J, with 11 bases between. Germline CDR1 SGHTS, CDR2 YDEGEE. The CDR3 length is 15 residues. The CDR3 here is CASSLGRDSQETQYF. Written as DNA, the CDR3 is TGTGCCAGCAGCTTGGGGAGGGACAGTCAAGAGACCCAGTACTTC.

The V call is TRBV5-1, the J call TRBJ2-2; D assignment may be TRBD1 or TRBD2 (7 bases each). The CDR3 length is 15 residues. Germline CDR1 is SGHRS and CDR2 is YFSETQ. The V and J ends lost 4 bases and 6 bases respectively, with 16 bases between them. CDR3 coding DNA: TGCGCCAGCAGCCCCCAACAGGGGAGGGCCGGGGAGCTGTTTTTT. It specifies CASSPQQGRAGELFF.

The rearrangement uses TRBV7-2 and TRBJ2-2; TRBD1 matches at 7 bases. Trimming removed 6 bases from V and 9 bases from J; junction bases left unmatched: 10. Per germline, CDR1 SGHTA and CDR2 FQGNSA. This CDR3 is built from 14 residues. The DNA of the CDR3 is TGTGCCAGCAGTCGAAATCAAGGGGGCCGGGAGCTGTTTTTT. Protein product: CASSRNQGGRELFF.

The chain has TRBV19 and TRBJ2-4, with a tentative D call TRBD2 (5 bases). The CDR3 runs to 15 residues. The V end was cut by 3 bases, the J end by 7 bases, with 16 bases between. Looked up from germline, CDR1 is LNHDA and CDR2 is SQIVND (reference sequence). The CDR3 is CASSINLRSGNIQYF. DNA of the CDR3: TGTGCCAGTAGTATCAACCTGCGGTCGGGGAACATTCAGTACTTC. Variable domain in full (rest from reference TRBV19 and TRBJ2-4): DGGITQSPKYLFRKEGQNVTLSCEQNLNHDAMYWYRQDPGQGLRLIYYSQIVNDFQKGDIAEGYSVSREKKESFPLTVTSAQKNPTAFYLCASSINLRSGNIQYFGAGTRLSVL.

The chain employs TRBV9 and TRBJ2-3; the match to TRBD2 covers 9 bases. The V and J ends lost 4 bases and 1 base, in that order; junction bases with no gene match: 4. The CDR3 has 15 amino acids. Per germline, CDR1 SGDLS and CDR2 YYNGEE. This chain's CDR3 is CASSLGLARTDTQYF. CDR3 nucleotides: TGTGCCAGCAGCTTGGGACTAGCCCGCACAGATACGCAGTATTTT.

The chain employs TRBV6-5 and TRBJ1-2; no clear D gene. V lost 5 bases and J lost 2, with 9 bases in between. Germline V lookup: CDR1 MNHEY, CDR2 SVGAGI. The CDR3 runs to 13 residues. The CDR3 reads CASSQDQNYGYTF. The CDR3, as DNA: TGTGCCAGCAGTCAGGACCAGAACTATGGCTACACCTTC.

This chain joins TRBV29-1 and TRBJ2-5; tentative D call: TRBD1 (6 bases). V lost 4 bases, J lost 4 bases, and 16 bases lay in between. Per germline, CDR1 SQVTM and CDR2 ANQGSEA. The CDR3 sequence is 14 residues long. The CDR3 sequence is CSVVRWQGRETQYF. CDR3 nucleotide sequence: TGCAGCGTTGTTAGGTGGCAGGGGAGAGAGACCCAGTACTTC. The full variable domain, with the rest looked up from reference TRBV29-1 and TRBJ2-5, is SAVISQKPSRDICQRGTSLTIQCQVDSQVTMMFWYRQQPGQSLTLIATANQGSEATYESGFVIDKFPISRPNLTFSTLTVSNMSPEDSSIYLCSVVRWQGRETQYFGPGTRLLVL.